Following are 28 T cell receptor beta chains from one sample sequenced in a study of T cell responses to AZD1222 COVID-19 vaccine. Profiling relied on immunoSEQ multiplex PCR, and the TCRdb table lists in-frame clones only, not all of them. The profile shows around 180,000 clones, around 89% of them singletons. This specimen was peripheral blood, taken on day 0 of AZD1222 vaccination. All receptors come from an adult in good health.

The chain uses TRBV6-1 and TRBJ2-7; 7 bases are a match to TRBD1. CDR3 length: 15 amino acids. The ends lost 3 bases at V and 5 bases at J; junction bases unmatched: 10. Germline lookup yields CDR1 MNHNS and CDR2 SASEGT. CDR3: CASSELVAGGNEQYV. CDR3 in DNA: TGTGCCAGCAGTGAGTTAGTGGCAGGGGGTAACGAGCAGTACGTC.

The CDR3 bases are TGTGCCAGCAGCTCATCAATCCTCAACTCGCGACCCAGCACAGATACGCAGTATTTT. This sequence encodes CASSSSILNSRPSTDTQYF. The chain recombines TRBV7-9 with TRBJ2-3; unclear D gene. Germline values: CDR1 SEHNR, CDR2 FQNEAQ (reference sequence). V was shortened by 4 bases and J by 0 bases, with 23 bases between the two germline ends. The CDR3 has 19 residues.

This rearrangement joins TRBV11-2 to TRBJ1-5, with TRBD1 as a possible D gene (6 bases). This CDR3 has 14 residues. The V end was cut by 3 bases, the J end by 4 bases, with 10 bases between. CDR1 and CDR2 from the germline V gene are SGHAT and FQNNGV. CDR3: CASSFNRVNQPQHF. Here the CDR3 DNA reads TGTGCCAGCAGCTTTAACAGGGTTAATCAGCCCCAGCATTTT.

This clone was recorded once. The genes are TRBV5-5 and TRBJ2-7; 7 nucleotides line up with TRBD1. The CDR3 extends over 15 amino acids. CDR1 is SGHKS and CDR2 is YYEKEE in the germline V gene (reference sequence). V shed 5 bases and J 5 bases; nucleotides not matched to a gene: 13. CDR3: CASRQGSRALDEQYF. In DNA form, the CDR3 reads TGTGCCAGCAGACAGGGGTCCCGGGCTCTGGACGAGCAGTACTTC.

The rearrangement links TRBV7-3 to TRBJ2-5; the D call may be TRBD1 or TRBD2 (5 bases each). CDR1 is SGHTA, CDR2 FQGTGA, per germline. The CDR3 consists of 14 residues. V was pared by 2 bases and J by 5 bases, with 12 bases between. The CDR3 DNA reads TGTGCCAGCAGCTTACAGGGCCGAGGGGAGACCCAGTACTTC. Amino acids: CASSLQGRGETQYF. The whole variable domain, remainder taken from reference TRBV7-3 and TRBJ2-5, is GAGVSQTPSNKVTEKGKYVELRCDPISGHTALYWYRQSLGQGPEFLIYFQGTGAADDSGLPNDRFFAVRPEGSVSTLKIQRTERGDSAVYLCASSLQGRGETQYFGPGTRLLVL.

The rearrangement links TRBV6-2 or TRBV6-3 to TRBJ1-5; 9 bases are a match to TRBD1. Looked up from germline, CDR1 is MNHEY and CDR2 is SVGEGT. Trimming cost V 2 bases and J 2 bases; bases outside gene matches: 7. The CDR3 runs 17 residues. The CDR3 here is CASSYADRGSGNQPQHF. The CDR3 nucleotides read TGTGCCAGCAGTTACGCGGACAGGGGAAGTGGCAATCAGCCCCAGCATTTT.

V gene TRBV27 combines with J gene TRBJ1-2; possible D gene TRBD1, 5 bases. This CDR3 has 16 amino acids. Germline assignment: CDR1 MNHEY and CDR2 SMNVEV (reference sequence). Trimming shortened V by 0 bases and J by 5 bases, and 16 bases separated the two germline ends. The CDR3 sequence is CASSLSSMGPTYGYTF. In DNA, the CDR3 is TGTGCCAGCAGTTTATCTAGTATGGGACCGACTTATGGCTACACCTTC.

The V call is TRBV5-1, the J call TRBJ2-2; D gene uncertain. The length of the CDR3 is 15 residues. The germline CDR1 and CDR2 sequences are SGHRS and YFSETQ. V was pared by 1 base and J by 2 bases, with 9 bases between. CDR3 nucleotide sequence: TGCGCCAGCAGCTTGTCTTTGGGAAACACCGGGGAGCTGTTTTTT. Translating it yields CASSLSLGNTGELFF. The whole variable domain, remainder taken from reference TRBV5-1 and TRBJ2-2, is KAGVTQTPRYLIKTRGQQVTLSCSPISGHRSVSWYQQTPGQGLQFLFEYFSETQRNKGNFPGRFSGRQFSNSRSEMNVSTLELGDSALYLCASSLSLGNTGELFFGEGSRLTVL.

The chain is built from TRBV2 and TRBJ2-3; 7 nucleotides align to TRBD2. Trimming cost V 3 bases and J 6 bases; bases outside gene matches: 9. Germline V gene data show CDR1 as SNHLY and CDR2 as FYNNEI. The CDR3 consists of 15 residues. The CDR3, as DNA: TGTGCCAGCAGTGATGGTCCGGGGGGACTGGATACGCAGTATTTT. Its protein product is CASSDGPGGLDTQYF.

The V and J genes are TRBV14 and TRBJ2-1; TRBD2 aligns across 8 bases. The V segment lost 3 bases and the J segment 0 bases; nucleotides outside the gene matches: 4. CDR1 SGHDN and CDR2 FVKESK come from the germline V gene. This CDR3 comprises 16 residues. CDR3 sequence reads: CASSQSSGSSYNEQFF. The CDR3 DNA reads TGTGCCAGCAGCCAGTCAAGCGGGAGCTCCTACAATGAGCAGTTCTTC.

The V and J genes are TRBV10-1 and TRBJ1-5; 8 nucleotides line up with TRBD1. V trimming: 3 bases; J trimming: 6 bases; junction bases outside the gene matches: 13. The CDR3 extends over 17 amino acids. CDR1 is WNHNN, CDR2 SYGVQD, per germline (reference sequence). The CDR3 loop is CASSDTRGHAHFQPQHF. As DNA, the CDR3 is TGCGCCAGCAGTGACACCAGGGGGCATGCCCATTTTCAGCCCCAGCATTTT.

This sequence joins TRBV7-9 and TRBJ2-7; D is undetermined. The length of the CDR3 is 14 residues. V gave up 4 bases and J gave up 2 bases, with 12 bases separating them. The V gene's germline CDR1 is SEHNR and CDR2 FQNEAQ (reference sequence). The DNA for the CDR3 is TGTGCCAGCAGCTCCTCAGCTCTAACCTACGAGCAGTACGTC. Its protein product is CASSSSALTYEQYV.

This chain connects TRBV11-2 to TRBJ1-1, with D perhaps matching TRBD1 (5 bases). The V end lost 0 bases, the J end lost 6 bases, and 8 bases lay between the germline ends. The CDR3 is 13 amino acids. Germline V CDR1 and CDR2: SGHAT, FQNNGV. The CDR3 region is CASSLEGPAEAFF. The DNA of the CDR3 is TGTGCCAGCAGCTTAGAGGGACCTGCTGAAGCTTTCTTT. Full variable domain (outside the CDR3, taken from reference TRBV11-2 and TRBJ1-1): EAGVAQSPRYKIIEKRQSVAFWCNPISGHATLYWYQQILGQGPKLLIQFQNNGVVDDSQLPKDRFSAERLKGVDSTLKIQPAKLEDSAVYLCASSLEGPAEAFFGQGTRLTVV.

CDR3 residues: CASSQTGDQPQHF. The CDR3 DNA follows: TGTGCCAGCAGTCAAACAGGGGATCAGCCCCAGCATTTT. The J gene is TRBJ1-5, the V gene TRBV2; 7 positions agree with TRBD1. The length of the CDR3 is 13 residues. Germline V lookup: CDR1 SNHLY, CDR2 FYNNEI. The ends lost 5 bases at V and 5 bases at J; junction bases unmatched: 3.

The J gene is TRBJ1-1, the V gene TRBV7-2, with TRBD1 as a possible D gene (5 bases). With 1 base removed from V and 4 bases from J, the gap between germline ends came to 10 bases. Germline V lookup: CDR1 SGHTA, CDR2 FQGNSA. This CDR3 comprises 14 residues. CDR3 sequence reads: CASSLGGGFTEAFF. In nucleotides, the CDR3 is TGTGCCAGCAGCTTAGGGGGCGGTTTCACTGAAGCTTTCTTT.

This sequence joins TRBV7-2 and TRBJ2-1; 7 nucleotides agree with TRBD1. CDR1 SGHTA and CDR2 FQGNSA come from the germline V gene. This CDR3 has 14 amino acids. The junction had 4 bases not matched to a gene; V was cut back by 5 bases and J by 3 bases. CDR3 residues: CASSATGVYNEQFF. The CDR3 DNA reads as TGTGCCAGCAGCGCAACAGGGGTCTACAATGAGCAGTTCTTC.

This chain uses TRBV4-2 with TRBJ2-2; 9 bases align to TRBD2. The CDR3 extends over 19 amino acids. V dropped 0 bases and J dropped 6; count of bases not matched to a gene: 14. Germline-derived CDR1 and CDR2 are LGHNA and YNFKEQ. This CDR3 reads CASSQDIGQKVAGAGELFF. The CDR3, as DNA: TGTGCCAGCAGCCAAGACATCGGGCAAAAGGTAGCGGGGGCCGGGGAGCTGTTTTTT.

The chain has TRBV6-2 or TRBV6-3 and TRBJ1-5; a possible D gene is TRBD1 (5 bases). In germline, CDR1 is MNHEY, CDR2 SVGEGT. Trimming took 6 bases from V and 5 from J, leaving 11 bases between them. The CDR3 consists of 13 residues. CDR3 sequence reads: CASSLTGYQPQHF. DNA for the CDR3: TGTGCCAGCAGCCTTACAGGTTATCAGCCCCAGCATTTT.

The rearrangement links TRBV10-3 to TRBJ1-5; D is perhaps TRBD1 (5 bases). The ends were cut back, 8 bases at V and 5 bases at J, with 13 bases in the middle. Germline assignment: CDR1 ENHRY and CDR2 SYGVKD. This CDR3 is 13 amino acids long. In nucleotides, the CDR3 is TGTGCCATCGGAGAGGGGCTTGATCAGCCCCAGCATTTT. This codes for CAIGEGLDQPQHF.

The chain joins TRBV2 to TRBJ2-3; 7 nucleotides match TRBD2. CDR3 length: 15 amino acids. V shed 10 bases and J 3 bases; nucleotides not matched to a gene: 13. CDR1 and CDR2 (germline): SNHLY, FYNNEI. The CDR3 nucleotides read TGTGCCATCTTGAGTGGGGGGGGATATACAGATACGCAGTATTTT. This translates into CAILSGGGYTDTQYF.

The CDR3 is CASSNIPLDSYNEQFF. In nucleotides, the CDR3 is TGTGCCAGCAGTAACATTCCCCTGGACTCCTACAATGAGCAGTTCTTC. The gene calls are TRBV27 and TRBJ2-1; D is undetermined. V shed 5 bases and J shed 0 bases, with 14 bases lying between them. This CDR3 has 16 amino acids. From germline, CDR1 is MNHEY and CDR2 SMNVEV (reference sequence).

The rearrangement links TRBV6-5 to TRBJ1-3; D not certain. Germline values: CDR1 MNHEY, CDR2 SVGAGI. V lost 4 bases, J lost 0 bases, and 4 bases lay in between. The length of the CDR3 is 13 residues. The CDR3 DNA reads as TGTGCCAGCAGTTCCCACTCTGGAAACACCATATATTTT. Amino acid sequence: CASSSHSGNTIYF.

This sequence joins TRBV27 and TRBJ1-2; D ambiguous. This CDR3 comprises 14 residues. V was trimmed by 4 bases and J by 5 bases, leaving 14 bases between them. Per the germline V gene, CDR1 is MNHEY and CDR2 is SMNVEV (reference sequence). The CDR3: CASSYRPGQYGYTF. The CDR3 region has the DNA TGTGCCAGCAGTTACCGGCCTGGGCAGTATGGCTACACCTTC.

The rearrangement uses TRBV5-6 and TRBJ2-2; no clear D. V shed 0 bases and J shed 6 bases, with 15 bases lying between them. The CDR3 is made up of 16 amino acids. Germline lookup yields CDR1 SGHDT and CDR2 YYEEEE. The CDR3 loop reads CASSLVLWGRAGELFF. CDR3 nucleotide sequence: TGTGCCAGCAGCTTGGTTTTGTGGGGTCGGGCCGGGGAGCTGTTTTTT.

This clone has a single count. The chain has TRBV5-8 and TRBJ1-2; 9 nucleotides align to TRBD1. J was trimmed by 3 bases and V by 3 bases; bases with no gene match: 9. CDR1 and CDR2 (germline): SGHTS, YDEGEE. The CDR3 has 16 amino acids. This CDR3 reads CASSWAQGARDYGYTF. Written as DNA, the CDR3 is TGTGCCAGCAGCTGGGCACAGGGGGCGCGTGACTATGGCTACACCTTC.

This chain joins TRBV4-1 and TRBJ2-7, with 12 bases matching TRBD2. Germline-derived CDR1 and CDR2 are MGHRA and YSYEKL. V shed 4 bases and J 3 bases; nucleotides not matched to a gene: 7. The CDR3 contains 16 residues. The CDR3 spells CASSRETSGGRYEQYF. CDR3 sequence (DNA): TGCGCCAGCAGCCGGGAGACTAGCGGGGGCCGCTACGAGCAGTACTTC.

This chain links TRBV4-3 with TRBJ1-6, with D tentatively TRBD1 (6 bases). V lost 0 bases to trimming and J lost 8 bases, with 14 bases between them. The germline gives CDR1 LGHNA, CDR2 YSLEER. This CDR3 spans 16 amino acids. CDR3 protein: CASSQEDSFSHSPLHF. DNA for the CDR3: TGCGCCAGCAGCCAAGAGGACAGTTTCTCCCATTCACCCCTCCACTTT.

The genes are TRBV6-6 and TRBJ1-5; D remains ambiguous. The germline gives CDR1 MNHNY, CDR2 SVGAGI (reference sequence). The V gene lost 6 bases and the J gene lost 3 bases, with 15 bases spanning the gap. The CDR3 is 15 amino acids. The CDR3 loop reads CASSTDVAYNQPQHF. The CDR3 DNA follows: TGTGCCAGCAGCACAGATGTAGCCTACAATCAGCCCCAGCATTTT.